This TCR beta chain was captured by sequencing in a study of shared clonotypes between healthy human individuals. This clone showed up just a few times. What it binds is unknown. Trimming stripped 6 bases from V and 0 bases from J, with 8 bases between. The CDR3 is 13 amino acids. CDR1 is SGHAT and CDR2 is FQNNGV in the germline V gene. Study conclusions and caveats: Blood was the only sampled material, and tissue repertoires likely differ.

Generated by immunoSEQ multiplex PCR, the TCRdb table keeps only in-frame clones and is missing some. This sample has about 2.4 million clones, with 85% to 95% found just once. This TCR derives from a man in his late teens or twenties in good health. Sequencing input: naive CD4+ T cells sorted from blood. The subset is: CD45RA+ positively selected. The genes are TRBV11-2 and TRBJ1-1; no definite D call. The CDR3 DNA reads TGTGCCAGCAGACTCGGATTGAACACTGAAGCTTTCTTT. It yields the protein CASRLGLNTEAFF.